This TCR beta chain was captured in a study of T-cell reconstitution after alpha-beta-depleted transplantation in children. This sample's TCRbeta library carried unique molecular identifier barcodes. TCRdb processed the PCR reads anew with MiXCR; each CDR3 protein has one entry. The sample has 440,000 or so distinct CDR3 sequences; under 13% are singletons. The sequences come from PBMCs from the stem cell graft donor, collected from the stem cell graft. This sequence was found in a human donor who donated a stem cell graft to a child with acute myeloid leukemia.

CDR3 nucleotides: TGCAGTGCTAGCCTAGCCCCCGATACGCAGTATTTT. Translated: CSASLAPDTQYF. The rearrangement links TRBV20-1 to TRBJ2-3; possible D gene TRBD2, 5 bases. The V gene lost 3 bases and the J gene lost 6 bases, with 10 bases spanning the gap. Germline CDR1 DFQATT, CDR2 SNEGSKA (reference sequence). This CDR3 contains 12 residues.